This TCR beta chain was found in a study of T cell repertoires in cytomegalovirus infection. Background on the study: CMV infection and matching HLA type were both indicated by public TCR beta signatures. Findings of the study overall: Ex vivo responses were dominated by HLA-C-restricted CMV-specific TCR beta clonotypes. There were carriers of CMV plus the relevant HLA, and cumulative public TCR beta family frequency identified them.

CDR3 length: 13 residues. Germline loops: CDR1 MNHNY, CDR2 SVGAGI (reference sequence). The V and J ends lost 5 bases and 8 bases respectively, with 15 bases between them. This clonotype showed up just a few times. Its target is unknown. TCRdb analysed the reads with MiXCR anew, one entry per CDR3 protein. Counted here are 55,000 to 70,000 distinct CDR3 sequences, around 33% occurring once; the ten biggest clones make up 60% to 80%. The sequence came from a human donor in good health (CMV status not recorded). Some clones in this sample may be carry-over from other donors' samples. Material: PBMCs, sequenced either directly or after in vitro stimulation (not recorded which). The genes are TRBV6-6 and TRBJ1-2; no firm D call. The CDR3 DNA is TGTGCCAGCAGTGAGCCGGGCCACGGGGGCTACACCTTC. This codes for CASSEPGHGGYTF.